Listed below are T cell receptor beta chains from one sample, sequenced in a study of immunodeficiency. This table comes from immunoSEQ multiplex PCR, and its TCRdb copy is limited to in-frame clones, with some not included. This table has approximately 2,200 clones, 86% appearing once. Sequenced sample: CD4+ T cells from blood. These receptors came from a woman between 18 and 29 years old with POLD1 deficiency. CDR3s include the opening cysteine and the closing phenylalanine or tryptophan. Each record gives: clone size, J gene, CDR3 length, V gene, D gene, CDR3 protein, CDR3 DNA. The D gene is left open where the match is weak. Clone size is shown for a subset of rows, as once, few, many or a class of expanded clone.

NA,TRBJ1-5,14,TRBV7-2,TRBD1,CASSRDRGHQPQHF,TGTGCCAGCAGCCGCGACAGGGGTCATCAGCCCCAGCATTTT
NA,TRBJ2-5,10,TRBV18,NA,CASSRETQYF,TGTGCCAGCTCACGGGAGACCCAGTACTTC
NA,TRBJ1-4,11,TRBV30,NA,CAWSGVEKLFF,TGTGCCTGGAGTGGGGTTGAAAAACTGTTTTTT
NA,TRBJ1-4,13,TRBV5-1,NA,CASRDRHNEKLFF,TGCGCCAGCAGGGACAGACATAATGAAAAACTGTTTTTT
NA,TRBJ2-5,15,TRBV24-1,NA,CATSVGGGLQETQYF,TGTGCCACCAGTGTAGGAGGCGGGCTTCAAGAGACCCAGTACTTC
NA,TRBJ2-1,17,TRBV4-1,TRBD2,CASSQGSGSGGYNEQFF,TGCGCCAGCAGCCAAGGGTCCGGCTCGGGAGGGTACAATGAGCAGTTCTTC
NA,TRBJ2-1,16,TRBV18,NA,CASSPSGGTGRNEQFF,TGTGCCAGCTCACCATCGGGGGGGACAGGGAGGAATGAGCAGTTCTTC
NA,TRBJ2-1,17,TRBV19,TRBD2,CASSLGLAGGRKNEQFF,TGTGCCAGTAGTCTCGGACTAGCGGGAGGTCGAAAAAATGAGCAGTTCTTC
NA,TRBJ2-7,14,TRBV3-1/TRBV3-2,NA,CASSPRGPYYEQYF,TGTGCCAGCAGCCCTCGGGGGCCGTACTACGAGCAGTACTTC
once,TRBJ1-4,15,TRBV30,TRBD1,CAWSVSQGAREKLFF,TGTGCCTGGAGTGTATCGCAGGGGGCGCGGGAAAAACTGTTTTTT
NA,TRBJ2-7,15,TRBV6-5,TRBD2,CASSYESGAGNEQYF,TGTGCCAGCAGTTACGAGAGCGGGGCGGGCAACGAGCAGTACTTC
NA,TRBJ1-2,15,TRBV12-5,NA,CASGLAEAGNYGYTF,TGTGCTAGTGGTTTGGCGGAGGCGGGGAACTATGGCTACACCTTC
few,TRBJ2-1,15,TRBV3-1/TRBV3-2,TRBD2,CASSPQAGVSNEQFF,TGTGCCAGCAGCCCCCAGGCGGGAGTTTCCAATGAGCAGTTCTTC
NA,TRBJ2-7,13,TRBV29-1,NA,CSVGTAVSYEQYF,TGCAGCGTTGGGACAGCCGTGTCCTACGAGCAGTACTTC
NA,TRBJ1-6,14,TRBV6-5,NA,CASRGRSYNSPLHF,TGTGCCAGCAGGGGCCGCTCCTATAATTCACCCCTCCACTTT
NA,TRBJ1-4,15,TRBV28,TRBD1,CASSSTGEGYEKLFF,TGTGCCAGCAGTTCAACAGGGGAGGGGTATGAAAAACTGTTTTTT
few,TRBJ2-5,13,TRBV30,TRBD2,CAWRSGGRETQYF,TGTGCCTGGAGGTCGGGGGGGCGAGAGACCCAGTACTTC
NA,TRBJ1-6,14,TRBV6-5,NA,CASRDSPYNSPLHF,TGTGCCAGCAGAGACAGCCCTTATAATTCACCCCTCCACTTT
NA,TRBJ2-3,18,TRBV3-1/TRBV3-2,TRBD2,CASSQGPTSGRKADTQYF,TGTGCCAGCAGCCAAGGTCCGACTAGCGGGAGGAAGGCAGATACGCAGTATTTT
NA,TRBJ2-1,14,TRBV9,TRBD2,CGLAGGPAYNEQFF,TGTGGACTAGCGGGAGGGCCCGCCTACAATGAGCAGTTCTTC
NA,TRBJ1-1,14,TRBV7-9,NA,CASSLEGVGGGAFF,TGTGCCAGCAGCTTAGAAGGGGTGGGCGGTGGAGCTTTCTTT
NA,TRBJ2-2,15,TRBV2,TRBD2,CASGGLAVNTGELFF,TGTGCCAGCGGAGGACTAGCGGTAAACACCGGGGAGCTGTTTTTT
NA,TRBJ1-2,16,TRBV5-1,NA,CASSESLNSFNYGYTF,TGCGCCAGCAGCGAGAGCCTCAACAGCTTTAACTATGGCTACACCTTC
once,TRBJ2-1,13,TRBV7-3,TRBD2,CASSLGLAGTQFF,TGTGCCAGCAGCCTAGGACTAGCGGGCACCCAGTTCTTC
NA,TRBJ1-2,12,TRBV12-3/TRBV12-4,TRBD1,CASSQQGYGYTF,TGTGCCAGCAGTCAACAGGGGTATGGCTACACCTTC
NA,TRBJ2-7,16,TRBV30,TRBD1,CAWDRRQGRWEGEQYF,TGTGCCTGGGACAGGCGACAGGGGCGATGGGAAGGCGAGCAGTACTTC
NA,TRBJ1-1,13,TRBV7-9,NA,CASSLQIDKSAFF,TGTGCCAGCAGCTTACAAATCGATAAAAGTGCTTTCTTT
NA,TRBJ2-3,13,TRBV24-1,TRBD1,CATGDRGTDTQYF,TGTGCCACAGGGGACAGGGGTACAGATACGCAGTATTTT
NA,TRBJ1-4,12,TRBV18,TRBD1,CASSLSRDRLFF,TGTGCCAGCTCACTGTCCCGGGACAGATTGTTTTTT